This TCR beta chain came from a study of T-cell reconstitution after alpha-beta-depleted transplantation in children. Germline CDR1 DFQATT, CDR2 SNEGSKA (reference sequence). The CDR3 runs 16 residues. V lost 1 base to trimming and J lost 7 bases, with 23 bases between them. This sample's TCRbeta library carried unique molecular identifier barcodes. TCRdb processed the PCR reads anew with MiXCR; each CDR3 protein has one entry. The sample includes 500,000 or so distinct CDR3 sequences, approximately 10% seen only once; the top ten take 14%. The material was PBMCs, mostly from graft donor cells, obtained 180 days after TCRalphabeta/CD19-depleted stem cell transplant. The chain carries TRBV20-1 and TRBJ2-7; D is uncertain. This receptor was identified in a female patient between 2 and 15 years old who had a stem cell transplant for aplastic anemia, so the T cells may come from the graft donor. CDR3 sequence (DNA): TGCAGTGCTAGAGTTCTCGTTTCAGATGGAACGAGGGAGCAGTACTTC. This translates into CSARVLVSDGTREQYF.